Sequencing of this T cell receptor beta chain was carried out in a study of T-cell memory formation after mild COVID-19 listed by TCRdb under 2021. General notes on the study: Most TCR sequence clusters were specific to one of the two donors. In a couple of donors, T-cell clones that expanded and contracted after mild COVID-19 were followed by sequencing TCRalpha and TCRbeta repertoires longitudinally. Two young, previously healthy adult volunteers, one female and one male, were included in the cohort.

TCRdb records Illumina NovaSeq 6000 as the sequencer. cDNA libraries for TCRalpha and TCRbeta were prepared by 5'RACE using constant-segment primers, with sample barcodes and unique molecular identifiers added. RNA was extracted from every sample with Trizol reagent. Library amplification was performed in two PCR steps, and a second sample barcode and Illumina TruSeq adapters were introduced in the second step. Libraries were sequenced on an Illumina NovaSeq with 2 x 150 bp paired-end reads. Under the source paper's analysis protocol: Demultiplexing of reads and collapsing into UMI-guided consensus sequences were performed with migec v1.2.7. With mixcr v2.1.11, UMI consensuses were aligned to TRA and TRB V and J templates and assembled into clonotypes. A clonotype was counted as expanded or contracted only when both edgeR and NoisET called the clonotype significant, with the noise models trained on biological replicates. For edgeR calls, the thresholds were a false discovery rate-adjusted p below 0.01 and a log2 fold-change of 1. As an exploratory analysis of dynamics, max-normalized trajectories of the 1000 most abundant clonotypes were examined by PCA with hierarchical clustering. Separately sequenced CD4+ and CD8+ repertoires were used to assign a CD4 or CD8 phenotype to each responding clone. The public sequencing data were trimmed at Q25 with fastp and processed into clonotypes with MiXCR by TCRdb, which kept only in-frame beta chains. A single entry per CDR3 protein holds the most common genes and DNA from its merged rows. TCRdb's processing, not the study's, gives the V and J calls here. In this sample the table shows some 120,000 distinct CDR3 sequences, roughly 15% of which occur a single time. The leading ten clones occupy about 15% of the sample.

PBMCs were isolated by Ficoll-Paque density gradient centrifugation. This clonotype was seen repeatedly, ten times or more. It lacks a known antigen. No qualities accompany the bases; no much larger clone lies one base away. Overall results and qualifications from the work: Only two mild cases were covered in the study, and larger cohorts including severe cases with pre-infection samples were considered necessary. SARS-CoV-2 specificity of the second-wave clones peaking on day 37 was not confirmed. Some responding clones were detected in pre-infection memory, suggesting pre-existing cross-reactive memory T cells joined the SARS-CoV-2 response. Contracting CD4+ clones turned up mainly in the CM and EM memory subsets, whereas EMRA was where CD8+ clones were enriched. Balanced CD4/CD8 phenotypes were observed for clones contracting from day 15 to 85, whereas a bias towards CD4+ was observed for a second wave of clones expanding from day 15 to 37.

Unmatched junction bases come to 3, with V trimmed by 1 base and J by 4 bases. Via the germline V gene, CDR1 is MGHRA and CDR2 YSYEKL. The CDR3 goes from the cysteine to the phenylalanine over 15 residues. Only the CDR3 DNA stays, 45 bases, in frame from base 1. This chain joins TRBV4-1 to TRBJ2-1, with TRBD2 matching 8 junction bases. The clonotype originates from an adult woman who had mild COVID-19 (a few samples of this study predate the infection). The sample titles of this study are shuffled in the database, so cell type and time point are left out; the donor was told from shared clones. The material sequenced was PBMCs or a T cell subset sorted from them (not recorded which). In nucleotides, the sequence is TGCGCCAGCAGCCAAGGGCTAGCGGGTTACAATGAGCAGTTCTTC. It translates as CASSQGLAGYNEQFF.